The rows below give T cell receptor beta chains drawn from one sample of a study of cytomegalovirus exposure and HLA in healthy donors. TCRdb keeps only in-frame clones here, not all; method: immunoSEQ multiplex PCR. Its table records roughly 70,000 clones. Sequenced: PBMCs. These receptors were obtained from a female donor in good health and CMV-seropositive. CDR3s include the opening cysteine and the closing phenylalanine or tryptophan. Each record gives: J gene, D gene, V gene, CDR3 DNA, CDR3 protein. A D gene is named only where the DNA matches it firmly.

j_gene: TRBJ2-7; d_gene: NA; v_gene: TRBV27; CDR3nt: TGTGCCAGCAGTTTACTCCGAACTAGCTACGAGCAGTACTTC; CDR3aa: CASSLLRTSYEQYF
j_gene: TRBJ2-1; d_gene: TRBD2; v_gene: TRBV28; CDR3nt: TGTGCCAGCAGCCTTGGCGGACTAGGGTCCTACAATGAGCAGTTCTTC; CDR3aa: CASSLGGLGSYNEQFF
j_gene: TRBJ1-1; d_gene: NA; v_gene: TRBV6-6; CDR3nt: TGTGCCAGCAGTTACCGGGGGAACACTGAAGCTTTCTTT; CDR3aa: CASSYRGNTEAFF
j_gene: TRBJ1-2; d_gene: TRBD1; v_gene: TRBV29-1; CDR3nt: TGCAGCGTTCCGGGACAGGGGGCGCCGAGCTACACCTTC; CDR3aa: CSVPGQGAPSYTF
j_gene: TRBJ2-3; d_gene: NA; v_gene: TRBV4-3; CDR3nt: TGCGCCAGCAGCCAAGCGTCGGGGAGCACAGATACGCAGTATTTT; CDR3aa: CASSQASGSTDTQYF
j_gene: TRBJ1-2; d_gene: NA; v_gene: TRBV13; CDR3nt: TGTGCCAGCTACAGGTATTACGACAGCAACTATGGCTACACCTTC; CDR3aa: CASYRYYDSNYGYTF
j_gene: TRBJ2-7; d_gene: TRBD2; v_gene: TRBV7-8; CDR3nt: TGTGCCAGTCTGACTAGCGGGAGCCACGAGCAGTACTTC; CDR3aa: CASLTSGSHEQYF
j_gene: TRBJ1-2; d_gene: TRBD1; v_gene: TRBV28; CDR3nt: TGTGCCAGCAGTTTTGGGACAGGGGCCTATGGCTACACCTTC; CDR3aa: CASSFGTGAYGYTF
j_gene: TRBJ2-1; d_gene: TRBD2; v_gene: TRBV4-1; CDR3nt: TGCGCCAGCAGCCAGACCCCTAGCGGGGCCCTCTACAATGAGCAGTTCTTC; CDR3aa: CASSQTPSGALYNEQFF
j_gene: TRBJ1-4; d_gene: NA; v_gene: TRBV1; CDR3nt: TGCACCAGCAGTTTTGCCGGGACAGGGTGGAGAACTAATGAAAAACTGTTTTTT; CDR3aa: CTSSFAGTGWRTNEKLFF
j_gene: TRBJ2-6; d_gene: NA; v_gene: TRBV5-6; CDR3nt: TGTGCCAGCAGCTTGAGGGGTTCTGGGGCCAACGTCCTGACTTTC; CDR3aa: CASSLRGSGANVLTF
j_gene: TRBJ2-5; d_gene: TRBD2; v_gene: TRBV5-4; CDR3nt: TGTGCCAGCAGCTTGCCCGGGACTAGCGGAGAGACCCAGTACTTC; CDR3aa: CASSLPGTSGETQYF
j_gene: TRBJ2-5; d_gene: TRBD1; v_gene: TRBV6-5; CDR3nt: TGTGCCAGCAGTTACGCTTCCGGGACAGGGGAGACCCAGTACTTC; CDR3aa: CASSYASGTGETQYF
j_gene: TRBJ2-1; d_gene: NA; v_gene: TRBV28; CDR3nt: TGTGCCAGCAGGACGGGAGCCTACAATGAGCAGTTCTTC; CDR3aa: CASRTGAYNEQFF
j_gene: TRBJ1-1; d_gene: TRBD1; v_gene: TRBV29-1; CDR3nt: TGCAGCGTAGGTGGGGCAGGGGGAAAGAACACTGAAGCTTTCTTT; CDR3aa: CSVGGAGGKNTEAFF
j_gene: TRBJ2-1; d_gene: TRBD2; v_gene: TRBV7-6; CDR3nt: TGTGCCAGCAGCCGTAGCGGGAGTGGTTCCAATGAGCAGTTCTTC; CDR3aa: CASSRSGSGSNEQFF
j_gene: TRBJ1-2; d_gene: NA; v_gene: TRBV5-4; CDR3nt: TGTGCCAGCATCCCGGAAGGGGTCGGGGGCTACACCTTC; CDR3aa: CASIPEGVGGYTF
j_gene: TRBJ1-2; d_gene: TRBD1; v_gene: TRBV28; CDR3nt: TGTGCCAGCAGTTTCACCGGGACAGGGGGCGATGGCTACACCTTC; CDR3aa: CASSFTGTGGDGYTF
j_gene: TRBJ2-2; d_gene: TRBD2; v_gene: TRBV6-5; CDR3nt: TGTGCCAGCAGTTTTGTAGCGGGGGAGGGTGCCGGGGAGCTGTTTTTT; CDR3aa: CASSFVAGEGAGELFF
j_gene: TRBJ2-1; d_gene: NA; v_gene: TRBV28; CDR3nt: TGTGCCAGCACCGTTGACCTGCAGGGCTACAATGAGCAGTTCTTC; CDR3aa: CASTVDLQGYNEQFF
j_gene: TRBJ2-1; d_gene: NA; v_gene: TRBV19; CDR3nt: TGTGCCAGTAGAACTGTCCTTGCGGGGAACTCCTACAATGAGCAGTTCTTC; CDR3aa: CASRTVLAGNSYNEQFF
j_gene: TRBJ1-2; d_gene: TRBD1; v_gene: TRBV27; CDR3nt: TGTGCCAGCAGTCCGCGGACAGGAAACTATGGCTACACCTTC; CDR3aa: CASSPRTGNYGYTF
j_gene: TRBJ1-2; d_gene: NA; v_gene: TRBV7-2; CDR3nt: TGTGCCAGCAGCACCGGACAGACCAACTATGGCTACACCTTC; CDR3aa: CASSTGQTNYGYTF
j_gene: TRBJ2-1; d_gene: TRBD1; v_gene: TRBV5-4; CDR3nt: TGTGCCAGCAGCTCCGCAGGGGGCATCTACAATGAGCAGTTCTTC; CDR3aa: CASSSAGGIYNEQFF
j_gene: TRBJ2-3; d_gene: TRBD1; v_gene: TRBV7-2; CDR3nt: TGTGCCAGCAGCTTAGGAGTTTGGACAGGGACTAGCACAGATACGCAGTATTTT; CDR3aa: CASSLGVWTGTSTDTQYF
j_gene: TRBJ2-5; d_gene: NA; v_gene: TRBV28; CDR3nt: TGTGCCAGCAGCTCCTTGGTCTCGCGGGAGACCCAGTACTTC; CDR3aa: CASSSLVSRETQYF
j_gene: TRBJ2-1; d_gene: TRBD2; v_gene: TRBV4-2; CDR3nt: TGTGCCAGCAGCCAAGATTCCGGGACTAGCAGTTTCAATGAGCAGTTCTTC; CDR3aa: CASSQDSGTSSFNEQFF
j_gene: TRBJ1-4; d_gene: NA; v_gene: TRBV6-5; CDR3nt: TGTGCCAGCAGTCCTAGGCCTACTAATGGTGAAAAACTGTTTTTT; CDR3aa: CASSPRPTNGEKLFF
j_gene: TRBJ2-5; d_gene: TRBD2; v_gene: TRBV6-1; CDR3nt: TGTGCCAGCAGCCAGGGACTAGCGGAAGAGACCCAGTACTTC; CDR3aa: CASSQGLAEETQYF
j_gene: TRBJ2-1; d_gene: TRBD2; v_gene: TRBV4-1; CDR3nt: TGCGCCAGCAGCCAAGATCCGACTTTGGCGGGAGGGGGCGCGTTCTTC; CDR3aa: CASSQDPTLAGGGAFF
j_gene: TRBJ1-5; d_gene: NA; v_gene: TRBV2; CDR3nt: TGTGCCAGCAGCCTTCAGACCGGAGCCGTCAATCAGCCCCAGCATTTT; CDR3aa: CASSLQTGAVNQPQHF
j_gene: TRBJ2-7; d_gene: TRBD1; v_gene: TRBV28; CDR3nt: TGTGCCAGCAGCCGGATAAGGAACCGGGACAGAACCTACGAGCAGTACTTC; CDR3aa: CASSRIRNRDRTYEQYF
j_gene: TRBJ2-7; d_gene: NA; v_gene: TRBV6-5; CDR3nt: TGTGCCAGCAGTTACGTGGCGGGACGGTCCTACGAGCAGTACTTC; CDR3aa: CASSYVAGRSYEQYF
j_gene: TRBJ2-2; d_gene: NA; v_gene: TRBV2; CDR3nt: TGTGCCAGCAGTCTTCTCCCTGGCGGGCTCTTCACCGGGGAGCTGTTTTTT; CDR3aa: CASSLLPGGLFTGELFF
j_gene: TRBJ2-3; d_gene: NA; v_gene: TRBV15; CDR3nt: TGTGCCACCAGCAGAGGGTGGGGAGGACGTAGTACAGATACGCAGTATTTT; CDR3aa: CATSRGWGGRSTDTQYF
j_gene: TRBJ2-7; d_gene: NA; v_gene: TRBV27; CDR3nt: TGTGCCAGCAAACTTATAGGGGGAACCACCTACGAGCAGTACTTC; CDR3aa: CASKLIGGTTYEQYF
j_gene: TRBJ2-7; d_gene: TRBD2; v_gene: TRBV7-2; CDR3nt: TGTGCCAGCAGTTCTCAACCGAGCGGGACCTACGAGCAGTACTTC; CDR3aa: CASSSQPSGTYEQYF
j_gene: TRBJ1-2; d_gene: NA; v_gene: TRBV20-1; CDR3nt: TGCAGTGCTCTTTCTCTCTATGGCTACACCTTC; CDR3aa: CSALSLYGYTF
j_gene: TRBJ2-1; d_gene: TRBD2; v_gene: TRBV9; CDR3nt: TGTGCCAGCAGCACTCGACTAGCGGGGGGGCGCAATGAGCAGTTCTTC; CDR3aa: CASSTRLAGGRNEQFF
j_gene: TRBJ1-4; d_gene: NA; v_gene: TRBV5-6; CDR3nt: TGTGCCAGCAGCTTGAGGAGGGAAAAACTGTTTTTT; CDR3aa: CASSLRREKLFF
j_gene: TRBJ2-3; d_gene: NA; v_gene: TRBV4-3; CDR3nt: TGCGCCAGCAGCCAAGGGCCCACAGATACGCAGTATTTT; CDR3aa: CASSQGPTDTQYF
j_gene: TRBJ2-7; d_gene: NA; v_gene: TRBV28; CDR3nt: TGTGCCAGCAGTTCCTCGGGTGGGGGGACCTACGAGCAGTACTTC; CDR3aa: CASSSSGGGTYEQYF
j_gene: TRBJ1-5; d_gene: TRBD1; v_gene: TRBV19; CDR3nt: TGTGCCAGTAGTATAATCCGGCAGGGGGGCAATCAGCCCCAGCATTTT; CDR3aa: CASSIIRQGGNQPQHF
j_gene: TRBJ2-1; d_gene: TRBD2; v_gene: TRBV6-5; CDR3nt: TGTGCCAGCAGTCCCGGGACTAGCGGGGTAGGTGAGCAGTTCTTC; CDR3aa: CASSPGTSGVGEQFF
j_gene: TRBJ2-7; d_gene: NA; v_gene: TRBV11-2; CDR3nt: TGTGCCAGCAGCCCAGGGCAAATTGGTACCTACGAGCAGTACTTC; CDR3aa: CASSPGQIGTYEQYF
j_gene: TRBJ1-5; d_gene: NA; v_gene: TRBV11-3; CDR3nt: TGTGCCAGCAGCTTAACAGGTCGCAATCAGCCCCAGCATTTT; CDR3aa: CASSLTGRNQPQHF
j_gene: TRBJ1-5; d_gene: NA; v_gene: TRBV19; CDR3nt: TGTGCCAGTAGTATAGACCTTTATCAGCCCCAGCATTTT; CDR3aa: CASSIDLYQPQHF
j_gene: TRBJ1-1; d_gene: TRBD1; v_gene: TRBV6-5; CDR3nt: TGTGCCAGCAGCAGGACAGGGCGAGGCACTGAAGCTTTCTTT; CDR3aa: CASSRTGRGTEAFF
j_gene: TRBJ2-3; d_gene: NA; v_gene: TRBV4-1; CDR3nt: TGCGCCAGCAGCCAAGGGATGCTGGGTAGCGGAAGCACAGATACGCAGTATTTT; CDR3aa: CASSQGMLGSGSTDTQYF
j_gene: TRBJ2-1; d_gene: TRBD2; v_gene: TRBV29-1; CDR3nt: TGCAGCGTTGGGGGCGGGAGGGCCTTTGGGGATGAGCAGTTCTTC; CDR3aa: CSVGGGRAFGDEQFF
j_gene: TRBJ1-1; d_gene: NA; v_gene: TRBV9; CDR3nt: TGTGCCAGCAGCCGAGAGGGGGGGGGAATCACTGAAGCTTTCTTT; CDR3aa: CASSREGGGITEAFF
j_gene: TRBJ2-7; d_gene: NA; v_gene: TRBV6-1; CDR3nt: TGTGCCAGCACCAGAGGGTACGAGCAGTACTTC; CDR3aa: CASTRGYEQYF
j_gene: TRBJ2-2; d_gene: TRBD1; v_gene: TRBV29-1; CDR3nt: TGCAGCGTTGAAACGCCGACAGGGGATCACGCAGGGGAGCTGTTTTTT; CDR3aa: CSVETPTGDHAGELFF
j_gene: TRBJ1-2; d_gene: TRBD1; v_gene: TRBV27; CDR3nt: TGTGCCAGCAGTCTTTCCGGCAGGGGGAGAAGTCCCCTCTATGGCTACACCTTC; CDR3aa: CASSLSGRGRSPLYGYTF
j_gene: TRBJ2-1; d_gene: TRBD2; v_gene: TRBV7-2; CDR3nt: TGTGCCAGCAGCTTTTGGGCGGGGGGTGACAATGAGCAGTTCTTC; CDR3aa: CASSFWAGGDNEQFF
j_gene: TRBJ2-1; d_gene: TRBD2; v_gene: TRBV4-3; CDR3nt: TGCGCCAGCAGCCAAGAATTCAAGCGGGAGGGCAATGAGCAGTTCTTC; CDR3aa: CASSQEFKREGNEQFF
j_gene: TRBJ2-5; d_gene: NA; v_gene: TRBV18; CDR3nt: TGTGCCAGCTCACCCCCCACCAGACAAGAGACCCAGTACTTC; CDR3aa: CASSPPTRQETQYF
j_gene: TRBJ2-1; d_gene: NA; v_gene: TRBV20-1; CDR3nt: TGCAGTGCTAGGAGGGACAATGAGCAGTTCTTC; CDR3aa: CSARRDNEQFF
j_gene: TRBJ1-2; d_gene: NA; v_gene: TRBV6-5; CDR3nt: TGTGCCAGCAGGAGACAGAACTATGGCTACACCTTC; CDR3aa: CASRRQNYGYTF
j_gene: TRBJ2-7; d_gene: TRBD1; v_gene: TRBV4-3; CDR3nt: TGCGCCAGCAGCCGGGGACAGGGAGGGGGCTACGAGCAGTACTTC; CDR3aa: CASSRGQGGGYEQYF